The 4 T cell receptor beta chains in this list originate from one sample, sequenced in a study of cytomegalovirus exposure and HLA in healthy donors (dated by TCRdb to 2017 to 2019). The library was made by the immunoSEQ multiplex PCR assay. For the multiplex PCR, a mixture combining 60 forward primers for TCR Vbeta segments and 13 reverse primers for TCR Jbeta segments was used. Not all clones reach the TCRdb copy of this immuneACCESS table, which keeps in-frame sequences only. Checked studies attribute under half of the gap to unresolved V genes and leave the rest unexplained. The sample table lists under 200,000 clones, 81% of them with a count of one. The ten largest clones add up to less than 15% of the sample. The specimen sequenced was PBMCs. Every receptor here comes from a woman aged 45-65 years in good health and CMV-seronegative.

The chain uses TRBV20-1 and TRBJ1-2; TRBD1 aligns across 7 bases. The CDR3 contains 11 residues. V lost 2 bases, J lost 8 bases, and 2 bases stayed unmatched. Germline values: CDR1 DFQATT, CDR2 SNEGSKA (reference sequence). CDR3 nucleotide sequence: TGCAGTGCTAGAAAAGGGGGCGGCTACACCTTC. It codes for CSARKGGGYTF.

This clone was seen more than once but under ten times. The chain has TRBV11-2 and TRBJ2-7, with TRBD1 identical over 7 bases. With V trimmed by 1 base and J by 6 bases, 9 bases remained unmatched. There are 15 residues in the CDR3. CDR1 is SGHAT, CDR2 FQNNGV, per germline. The CDR3 DNA is TGTGCCAGCAGCTTAGTAATGGGACAGACGTCCGAGCAGTACTTC. Amino acids: CASSLVMGQTSEQYF.

This chain links TRBV2 with TRBJ2-5; D possibly corresponds to TRBD2 (6 bases). The tail of the sequence fits TRBJ2-7 better, so the J call may be wrong. This CDR3 has 14 residues. Germline V lookup: CDR1 SNHLY, CDR2 FYNNEI. The CDR3 DNA follows: TGTGCCAGCCGGCGGGACCTCAGCTCCTACGAGCAGTACTTC. This sequence encodes CASRRDLSSYEQYF.

CDR3 coding DNA: TGTGCCAGCAGTCCTGCCGGGTTCGGGACAGATACGCAGTATTTT. It codes for CASSPAGFGTDTQYF. The chain has TRBV2 and TRBJ2-3; D gene ambiguous. The CDR3 has 15 residues. Germline V gives CDR1 SNHLY, CDR2 FYNNEI. Deletions cut 5 bases from V and 3 bases from J, with 15 bases between.